This T cell receptor beta chain was recovered during a study of control samples from healthy donors and cancer patients. Deletions cut 5 bases from V and 5 bases from J, with 15 bases between. CDR1 and CDR2 from the germline V gene are LNHDA and SQIVND (reference sequence). The length of the CDR3 is 14 residues. The assay was immunoSEQ multiplex PCR, and TCRdb's table has in-frame clones only and misses some. The data hold tens of thousands of clones, with about 89% observed a single time. This chain joins TRBV19 and TRBJ1-2, with D possibly being TRBD1 (6 bases). This TCR was sampled from a woman aged 55-75 years in good health. Sequenced input: blood. CDR3 DNA sequence: TGTGCCAGTAGTTACCCTCGGGGGCAGTATGGCTACACCTTC. Amino acids: CASSYPRGQYGYTF. Combining the CDR3 with reference TRBV19 and TRBJ1-2 gives the whole variable domain DGGITQSPKYLFRKEGQNVTLSCEQNLNHDAMYWYRQDPGQGLRLIYYSQIVNDFQKGDIAEGYSVSREKKESFPLTVTSAQKNPTAFYLCASSYPRGQYGYTFGSGTRLTVV.